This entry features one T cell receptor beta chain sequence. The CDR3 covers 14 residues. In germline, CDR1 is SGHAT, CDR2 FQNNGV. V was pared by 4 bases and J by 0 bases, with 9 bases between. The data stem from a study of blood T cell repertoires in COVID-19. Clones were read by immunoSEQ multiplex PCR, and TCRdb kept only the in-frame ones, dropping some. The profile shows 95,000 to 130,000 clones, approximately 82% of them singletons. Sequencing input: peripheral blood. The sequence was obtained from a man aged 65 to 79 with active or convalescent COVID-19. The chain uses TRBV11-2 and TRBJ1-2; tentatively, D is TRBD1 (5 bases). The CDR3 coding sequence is TGTGCCAGCAGCTCAGGGAAGGCTAACTATGGCTACACCTTC. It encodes CASSSGKANYGYTF.